This TCR beta chain was obtained from a study of Ad26.COV2.S vaccination and SARS-CoV-2 variants. About the study: Donor joined the COV1001 Ad26.COV2.S trial arm. Ad26.COV2.S shots went into the muscle once or twice, 56 days apart.

This table comes from immunoSEQ multiplex PCR, and its TCRdb copy is limited to in-frame clones, with some not included. The sample holds about 400,000 clones, around 92% seen once. The germline gives CDR1 SGHTA, CDR2 FQGNSA. The V gene end was trimmed by 4 bases and the J gene end by 9 bases; junction bases not matched to a gene: 5. This CDR3 contains 14 residues. Specified treatment: around 19 received Ad26.COV2.S at low or high dose, single or two shots; 5 received placebo; per-sample allocation not given. On day 63 after the first injection, vaccine and placebo recipients gave samples. The genes are TRBV7-2 and TRBJ1-6; TRBD1 matches 8 bases. The sequences come from peripheral blood, collected in a trial of Ad26.COV2.S vaccine versus placebo. This clonotype was obtained from a person between 18 and 65 years old who received the Ad26.COV2.S COVID-19 vaccine or a placebo. CDR3 DNA: TGTGCCAGCAGCTCTGCAGGGGGCGGTTCACCCCTCCACTTT. This codes for CASSSAGGGSPLHF.